This T cell receptor (beta chain) was found in a study of OX40 agonist ivuxolimab in advanced cancers. Study-wide context: The study reported partial responses in three patients: one hepatocellular carcinoma, two cutaneous melanoma.

As regards this clone: What it binds is not known.

Autoimmune disease history or systemic immunosuppression led to patient exclusion. General study findings and limits: Expansion of clones was among the lowest in partial responders at 0.1-3.0 mg/kg.

Clones were sequenced by immunoSEQ multiplex PCR, and TCRdb holds only the in-frame ones, with some missing. Among roughly 19,000 clones listed, over 65% were seen once. The CDR3 extends over 16 amino acids. Germline values: CDR1 LNHDA, CDR2 SQIVND (reference sequence). With V trimmed by 3 bases and J by 8 bases, 12 bases remained unmatched. The rearrangement uses TRBV19 and TRBJ1-2; 10 bases agree with TRBD1. Material: CD4+ or CD8+ T cells sorted from blood, obtained in a trial of the OX40 agonist ivuxolimab. The TCR comes from an adult with an advanced solid tumor such as melanoma, head and neck, liver or kidney cancer. DNA of the CDR3: TGTGCCAGTAGTATCTCGGGGACAGGGGTGATTCCCGGCTACACCTTC. Its protein product is CASSISGTGVIPGYTF. The complete variable domain, with remaining parts taken from reference TRBV19 and TRBJ1-2, reads DGGITQSPKYLFRKEGQNVTLSCEQNLNHDAMYWYRQDPGQGLRLIYYSQIVNDFQKGDIAEGYSVSREKKESFPLTVTSAQKNPTAFYLCASSISGTGVIPGYTFGSGTRLTVV.